The present TCR beta chain was sequenced within a study of cytomegalovirus exposure and HLA in healthy donors. Notes on this clone: Its antigen remains unknown.

Regarding the study as a whole: Data from an earlier analysis indicated that most TCR beta V segments were productive either about 87% or about 30% of the time.

Germline CDR1 MNHEY, CDR2 SMNVEV (reference sequence). Trimming cost V 3 bases and J 0 bases; bases outside gene matches: 4. The CDR3 covers 16 residues. This PCR relied on a set of 60 Vbeta primers and 13 Jbeta primers. TCRdb's table, derived via immunoSEQ multiplex PCR, lists solely in-frame clones and lacks some. The sample consists of approximately 170,000 clones, over 75% of them appearing once. The sequencing sample was made of PBMCs. This TCR came from a man aged 50 to 59 in good health and CMV-seropositive. The chain is built from TRBV27 and TRBJ1-3, with TRBD1 identical over 8 bases. The CDR3, as DNA: TGTGCCAGCAGTTTGACAGGGGTTTCCTCTGGAAACACCATATATTTT. Translation: CASSLTGVSSGNTIYF.